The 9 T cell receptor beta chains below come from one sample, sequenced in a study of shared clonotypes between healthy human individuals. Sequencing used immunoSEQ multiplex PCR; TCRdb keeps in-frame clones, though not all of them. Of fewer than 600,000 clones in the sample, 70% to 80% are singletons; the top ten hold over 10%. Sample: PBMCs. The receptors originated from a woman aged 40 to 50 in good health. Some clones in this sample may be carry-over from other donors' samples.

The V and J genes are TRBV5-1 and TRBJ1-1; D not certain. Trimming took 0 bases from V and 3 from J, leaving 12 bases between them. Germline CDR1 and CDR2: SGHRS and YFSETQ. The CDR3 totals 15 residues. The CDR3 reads CASSLAPDLDTEAFF. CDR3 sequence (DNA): TGCGCCAGCAGCTTGGCCCCCGACCTTGACACTGAAGCTTTCTTT.

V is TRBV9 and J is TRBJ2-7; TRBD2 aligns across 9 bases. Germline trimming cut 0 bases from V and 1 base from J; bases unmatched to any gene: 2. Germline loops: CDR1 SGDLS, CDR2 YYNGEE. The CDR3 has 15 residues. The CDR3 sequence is CASSVGAGGSYEQYF. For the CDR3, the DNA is TGTGCCAGCAGCGTAGGAGCGGGAGGTTCCTACGAGCAGTACTTC.

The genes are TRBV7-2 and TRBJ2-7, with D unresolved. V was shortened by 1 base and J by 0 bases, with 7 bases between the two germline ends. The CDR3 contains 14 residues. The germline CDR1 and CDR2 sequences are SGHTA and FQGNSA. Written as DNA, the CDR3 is TGTGCCAGCAGCTTAGACTTTCTCTCCTACGAGCAGTACTTC. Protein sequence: CASSLDFLSYEQYF.

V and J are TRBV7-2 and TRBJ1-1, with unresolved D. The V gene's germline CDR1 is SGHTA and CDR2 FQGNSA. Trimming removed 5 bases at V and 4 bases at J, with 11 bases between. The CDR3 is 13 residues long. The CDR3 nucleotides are TGTGCCAGCAGCCTGGGATTTCGCACTGAAGCTTTCTTT. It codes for CASSLGFRTEAFF. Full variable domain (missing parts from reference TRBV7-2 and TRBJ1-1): GAGVSQSPSNKVTEKGKDVELRCDPISGHTALYWYRQSLGQGLEFLIYFQGNSAPDKSGLPSDRFSAERTGGSVSTLTIQRTQQEDSAVYLCASSLGFRTEAFFGQGTRLTVV.

In DNA, the CDR3 is TGTGCCAGCAGTGGAATCAGCACAGATACGCAGTATTTT. It codes for CASSGISTDTQYF. This chain connects TRBV2 to TRBJ2-3; unclear D gene. Per germline, CDR1 SNHLY and CDR2 FYNNEI. The CDR3 spans 13 residues. V lost 4 bases, J lost 0 bases, and 5 bases lay in between.

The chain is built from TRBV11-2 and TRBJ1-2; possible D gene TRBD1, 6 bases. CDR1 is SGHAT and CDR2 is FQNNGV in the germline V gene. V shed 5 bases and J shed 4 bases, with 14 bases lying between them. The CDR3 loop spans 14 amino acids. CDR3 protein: CASSGSGTSYGYTF. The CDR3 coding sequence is TGTGCCAGCAGCGGTTCCGGGACAAGCTATGGCTACACCTTC.

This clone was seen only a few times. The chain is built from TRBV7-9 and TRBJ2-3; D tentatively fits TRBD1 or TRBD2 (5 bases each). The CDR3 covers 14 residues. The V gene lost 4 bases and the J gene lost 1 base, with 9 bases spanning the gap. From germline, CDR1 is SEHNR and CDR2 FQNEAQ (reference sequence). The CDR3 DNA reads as TGTGCCAGCAGCTCCCGGGACGGCACAGATACGCAGTATTTT. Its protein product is CASSSRDGTDTQYF.

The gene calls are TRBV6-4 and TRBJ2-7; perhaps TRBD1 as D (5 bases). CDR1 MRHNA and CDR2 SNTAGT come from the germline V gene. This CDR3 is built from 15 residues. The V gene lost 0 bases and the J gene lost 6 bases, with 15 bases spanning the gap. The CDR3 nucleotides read TGTGCCAGCAGTGACTCGGGGCTTATGGGGCGCGAGCAGTACTTC. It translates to CASSDSGLMGREQYF.

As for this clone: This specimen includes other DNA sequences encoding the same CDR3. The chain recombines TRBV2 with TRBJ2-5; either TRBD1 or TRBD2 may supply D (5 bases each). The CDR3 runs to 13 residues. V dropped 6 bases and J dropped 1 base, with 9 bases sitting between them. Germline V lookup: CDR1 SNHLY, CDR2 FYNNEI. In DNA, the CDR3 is TGTGCCAGCAGCCGGGACGGCCAAGAGACCCAGTACTTC. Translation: CASSRDGQETQYF.